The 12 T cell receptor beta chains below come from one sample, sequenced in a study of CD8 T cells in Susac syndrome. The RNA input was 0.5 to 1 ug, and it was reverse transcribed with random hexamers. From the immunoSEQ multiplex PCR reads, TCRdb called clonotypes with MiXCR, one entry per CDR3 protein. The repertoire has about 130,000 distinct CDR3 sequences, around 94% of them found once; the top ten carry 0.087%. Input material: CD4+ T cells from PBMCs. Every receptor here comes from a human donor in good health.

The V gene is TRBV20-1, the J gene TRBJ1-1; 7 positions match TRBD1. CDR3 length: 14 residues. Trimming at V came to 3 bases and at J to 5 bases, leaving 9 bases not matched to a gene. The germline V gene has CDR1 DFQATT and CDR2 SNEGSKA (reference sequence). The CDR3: CSASLGQLGTEAFF. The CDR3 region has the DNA TGCAGTGCTAGCTTGGGACAGCTGGGGACTGAAGCTTTCTTT.

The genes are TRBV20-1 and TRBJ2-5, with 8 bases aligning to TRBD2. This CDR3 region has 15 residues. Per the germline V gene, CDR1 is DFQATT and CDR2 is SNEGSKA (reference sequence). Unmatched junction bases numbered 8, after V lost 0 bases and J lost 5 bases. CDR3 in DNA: TGCAGTGCTAGAGATCCAGCGGGAGTAGGGGAGACCCAGTACTTC. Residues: CSARDPAGVGETQYF.

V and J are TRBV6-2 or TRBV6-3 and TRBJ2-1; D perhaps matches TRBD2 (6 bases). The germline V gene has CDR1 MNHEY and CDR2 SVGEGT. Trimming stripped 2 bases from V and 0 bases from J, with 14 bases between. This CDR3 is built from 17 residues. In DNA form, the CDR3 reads TGTGCCAGCAGTTACCGGGACTTGAGGGTCTCCTACAATGAGCAGTTCTTC. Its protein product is CASSYRDLRVSYNEQFF.

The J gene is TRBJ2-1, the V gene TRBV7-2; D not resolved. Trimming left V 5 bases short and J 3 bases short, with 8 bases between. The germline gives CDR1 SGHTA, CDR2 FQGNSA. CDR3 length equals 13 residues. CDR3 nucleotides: TGTGCCAGCAGCCCCTCCTTCTACAATGAGCAGTTCTTC. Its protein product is CASSPSFYNEQFF.

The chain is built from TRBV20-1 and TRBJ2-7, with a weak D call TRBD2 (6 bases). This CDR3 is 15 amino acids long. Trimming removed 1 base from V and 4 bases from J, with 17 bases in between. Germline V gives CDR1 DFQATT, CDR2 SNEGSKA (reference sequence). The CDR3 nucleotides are TGCAGTGCTAGAGGCCAAAGGCTAGCGAAATACGAGCAGTACTTC. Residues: CSARGQRLAKYEQYF.

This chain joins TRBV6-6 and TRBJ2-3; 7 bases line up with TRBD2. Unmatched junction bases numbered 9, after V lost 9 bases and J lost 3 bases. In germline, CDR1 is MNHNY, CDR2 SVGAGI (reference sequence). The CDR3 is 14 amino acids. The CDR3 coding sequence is TGTGCCAGTGTGGGGGAGGGGACGACAGATACGCAGTATTTT. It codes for CASVGEGTTDTQYF.

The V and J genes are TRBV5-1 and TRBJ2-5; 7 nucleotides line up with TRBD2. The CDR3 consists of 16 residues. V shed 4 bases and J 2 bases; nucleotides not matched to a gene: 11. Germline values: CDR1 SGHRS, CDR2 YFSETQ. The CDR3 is CASSGSGLSGQETQYF. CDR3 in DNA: TGCGCCAGCAGCGGGTCGGGACTATCGGGTCAAGAGACCCAGTACTTC.

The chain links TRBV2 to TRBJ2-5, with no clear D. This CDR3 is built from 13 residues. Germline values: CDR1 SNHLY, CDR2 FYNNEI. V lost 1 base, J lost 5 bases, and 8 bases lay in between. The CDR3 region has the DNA TGTGCCAGCAGTGAAGGGGGTTTGGAGACCCAGTACTTC. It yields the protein CASSEGGLETQYF.

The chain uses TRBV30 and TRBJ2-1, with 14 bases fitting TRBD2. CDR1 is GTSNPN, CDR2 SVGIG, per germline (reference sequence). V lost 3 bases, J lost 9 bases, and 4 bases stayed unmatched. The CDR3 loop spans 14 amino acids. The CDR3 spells CAWRGLAGEGEQFF. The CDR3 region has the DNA TGTGCCTGGAGGGGACTAGCGGGAGAGGGTGAGCAGTTCTTC.

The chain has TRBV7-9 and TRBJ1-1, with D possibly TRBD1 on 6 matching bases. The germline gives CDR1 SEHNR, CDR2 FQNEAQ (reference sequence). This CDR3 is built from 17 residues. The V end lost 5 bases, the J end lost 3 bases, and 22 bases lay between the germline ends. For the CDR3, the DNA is TGTGCCAGCAGCCAACCATTGACAGGTTTCTGGTACACTGAAGCTTTCTTT. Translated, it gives CASSQPLTGFWYTEAFF.

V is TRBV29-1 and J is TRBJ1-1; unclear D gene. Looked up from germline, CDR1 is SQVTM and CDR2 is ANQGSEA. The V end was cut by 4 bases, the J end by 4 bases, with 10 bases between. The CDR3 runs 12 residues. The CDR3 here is CSVARTTTEAFF. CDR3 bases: TGCAGCGTTGCAAGGACTACCACTGAAGCTTTCTTT.

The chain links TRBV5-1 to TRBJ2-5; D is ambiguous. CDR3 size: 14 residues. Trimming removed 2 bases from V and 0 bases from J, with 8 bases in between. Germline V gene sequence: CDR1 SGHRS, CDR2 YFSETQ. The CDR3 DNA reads TGCGCCAGCAGCTTCGGACGGAACCAAGAGACCCAGTACTTC. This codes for CASSFGRNQETQYF.